One and the same sample provided the 9 T cell receptor beta chains below, sequenced in a study of T cell repertoires in cytomegalovirus infection. TCRdb passed the reads through MiXCR, listing each CDR3 protein once. This table has hundreds of thousands of distinct CDR3 sequences, 29% appearing once. No cognate antigen is known for these TCRs. The source material was cultured PBMCs, sampled from culture after CMV antigen stimulation. These receptors were obtained from a human donor in good health (CMV status not recorded). Some clones in this sample may be carry-over from other donors' samples.

This clonotype was found many times. V usage is TRBV11-2 and J usage is TRBJ2-1, with 9 bases that match TRBD1. The CDR3 is 15 residues long. CDR1 SGHAT and CDR2 FQNNGV come from the germline V gene. V trimming: 3 bases; J trimming: 7 bases; junction bases outside the gene matches: 7. In DNA form, the CDR3 reads TGTGCCAGCAGCTTGGGGGGGACAGGGAGAAATGAGCAGTTCTTC. It specifies CASSLGGTGRNEQFF.

The V gene is TRBV7-9, the J gene TRBJ2-7, with unresolved D. Between the trimmed V and J ends, which lost 10 bases and 4 bases, there was a span of 14 bases. CDR3 length: 12 amino acids. Germline values: CDR1 SEHNR, CDR2 FQNEAQ (reference sequence). The CDR3 loop reads CATGLGIYEQYF. CDR3 in DNA: TGTGCCACCGGATTGGGTATTTACGAGCAGTACTTC.

In its sample, this clonotype was seen a few times. The chain employs TRBV6-5 and TRBJ1-2, with a possible D match to TRBD1 (6 bases). This CDR3 has 15 amino acids. V was cut by 2 bases and J by 5 bases, with 15 bases left in between. The germline gives CDR1 MNHEY, CDR2 SVGAGI. This CDR3 reads CASSYGGAKKYGYTF. DNA of the CDR3: TGTGCCAGCAGTTACGGGGGGGCTAAGAAGTATGGCTACACCTTC.

This clonotype was observed a few times. The chain carries TRBV12-3 or TRBV12-4 and TRBJ2-1, with D possibly TRBD2 on 6 matching bases. This CDR3 is 14 amino acids long. V gave up 3 bases and J gave up 6 bases, with 12 bases separating them. The CDR3 region is CASSFKSGGNEQFF. CDR3 in DNA: TGTGCCAGCAGTTTTAAGTCCGGGGGCAATGAGCAGTTCTTC.

The chain combines TRBV4-1 with TRBJ1-1, with a tentative D call TRBD1 (5 bases). This CDR3 contains 15 residues. V was pared by 0 bases and J by 5 bases, with 13 bases between. Germline V gene lookup returns CDR1 MGHRA and CDR2 YSYEKL. The CDR3 DNA follows: TGCGCCAGCAGCCAAGATACGGGAAGGGGAACTGAAGCTTTCTTT. It yields the protein CASSQDTGRGTEAFF.

This clonotype has just a few counts. The V and J genes are TRBV6-1 and TRBJ2-2; D not resolved. V was pared by 7 bases and J by 2 bases, with 5 bases between. The germline gives CDR1 MNHNS, CDR2 SASEGT. The CDR3 contains 12 residues. CDR3: CASNENTGELFF. The CDR3 DNA reads as TGTGCCAGCAACGAAAACACCGGGGAGCTGTTTTTT.

The chain joins TRBV6-5 to TRBJ1-4; D unclear. The CDR3 length is 13 residues. Trimming took 6 bases from V and 0 from J, leaving 5 bases between them. CDR1 and CDR2 from the germline V gene are MNHEY and SVGAGI. The CDR3 loop is CASSHATNEKLFF. As DNA, the CDR3 is TGTGCCAGCAGCCATGCAACTAATGAAAAACTGTTTTTT.

This clonotype was detected a few times. The chain has TRBV4-1 and TRBJ2-4, with D tentatively TRBD1 (5 bases). The CDR3 runs 17 residues. Germline loops: CDR1 MGHRA, CDR2 YSYEKL. Deletions cut 4 bases from V and 6 bases from J, with 22 bases between. CDR3 sequence (DNA): TGCGCCAGCAGCCCAGGGCGGTCTGCCACGAAGGGAAACATTCAGTACTTC. Translating gives CASSPGRSATKGNIQYF.

The chain couples TRBV7-8 to TRBJ1-5; unclear D gene. Trimming stripped 5 bases from V and 2 bases from J, with 16 bases between. Germline assignment: CDR1 SGHVS and CDR2 FQNEAQ. The CDR3 length is 16 residues. DNA of the CDR3: TGTGCCAGCAGCGGACCCCGGGTTATTGGCAATCAGCCCCAGCATTTT. Its protein is CASSGPRVIGNQPQHF.